The text below deals with one T cell receptor beta chain. These data belong to a study of cytomegalovirus exposure and HLA in healthy donors. V was shortened by 8 bases and J by 9 bases, with 11 bases between the two germline ends. CDR1 is MDHEN and CDR2 is SYDVKM in the germline V gene. This CDR3 comprises 11 residues. The PCR ran on 60 Vbeta and 13 Jbeta primers. Data came from immunoSEQ multiplex PCR; TCRdb stores just in-frame clones and leaves some out. This table holds just over 200,000 clones. The clonotype comes from a girl aged 2 to 9 in good health and CMV-seropositive. Sequenced: PBMCs. This sequence joins TRBV28 and TRBJ2-1, with a possible D match to TRBD1 (5 bases). CDR3 nucleotides: TGTGCCAGCGCAGGGTTGGGTGAGCAGTTCTTC. This encodes CASAGLGEQFF.